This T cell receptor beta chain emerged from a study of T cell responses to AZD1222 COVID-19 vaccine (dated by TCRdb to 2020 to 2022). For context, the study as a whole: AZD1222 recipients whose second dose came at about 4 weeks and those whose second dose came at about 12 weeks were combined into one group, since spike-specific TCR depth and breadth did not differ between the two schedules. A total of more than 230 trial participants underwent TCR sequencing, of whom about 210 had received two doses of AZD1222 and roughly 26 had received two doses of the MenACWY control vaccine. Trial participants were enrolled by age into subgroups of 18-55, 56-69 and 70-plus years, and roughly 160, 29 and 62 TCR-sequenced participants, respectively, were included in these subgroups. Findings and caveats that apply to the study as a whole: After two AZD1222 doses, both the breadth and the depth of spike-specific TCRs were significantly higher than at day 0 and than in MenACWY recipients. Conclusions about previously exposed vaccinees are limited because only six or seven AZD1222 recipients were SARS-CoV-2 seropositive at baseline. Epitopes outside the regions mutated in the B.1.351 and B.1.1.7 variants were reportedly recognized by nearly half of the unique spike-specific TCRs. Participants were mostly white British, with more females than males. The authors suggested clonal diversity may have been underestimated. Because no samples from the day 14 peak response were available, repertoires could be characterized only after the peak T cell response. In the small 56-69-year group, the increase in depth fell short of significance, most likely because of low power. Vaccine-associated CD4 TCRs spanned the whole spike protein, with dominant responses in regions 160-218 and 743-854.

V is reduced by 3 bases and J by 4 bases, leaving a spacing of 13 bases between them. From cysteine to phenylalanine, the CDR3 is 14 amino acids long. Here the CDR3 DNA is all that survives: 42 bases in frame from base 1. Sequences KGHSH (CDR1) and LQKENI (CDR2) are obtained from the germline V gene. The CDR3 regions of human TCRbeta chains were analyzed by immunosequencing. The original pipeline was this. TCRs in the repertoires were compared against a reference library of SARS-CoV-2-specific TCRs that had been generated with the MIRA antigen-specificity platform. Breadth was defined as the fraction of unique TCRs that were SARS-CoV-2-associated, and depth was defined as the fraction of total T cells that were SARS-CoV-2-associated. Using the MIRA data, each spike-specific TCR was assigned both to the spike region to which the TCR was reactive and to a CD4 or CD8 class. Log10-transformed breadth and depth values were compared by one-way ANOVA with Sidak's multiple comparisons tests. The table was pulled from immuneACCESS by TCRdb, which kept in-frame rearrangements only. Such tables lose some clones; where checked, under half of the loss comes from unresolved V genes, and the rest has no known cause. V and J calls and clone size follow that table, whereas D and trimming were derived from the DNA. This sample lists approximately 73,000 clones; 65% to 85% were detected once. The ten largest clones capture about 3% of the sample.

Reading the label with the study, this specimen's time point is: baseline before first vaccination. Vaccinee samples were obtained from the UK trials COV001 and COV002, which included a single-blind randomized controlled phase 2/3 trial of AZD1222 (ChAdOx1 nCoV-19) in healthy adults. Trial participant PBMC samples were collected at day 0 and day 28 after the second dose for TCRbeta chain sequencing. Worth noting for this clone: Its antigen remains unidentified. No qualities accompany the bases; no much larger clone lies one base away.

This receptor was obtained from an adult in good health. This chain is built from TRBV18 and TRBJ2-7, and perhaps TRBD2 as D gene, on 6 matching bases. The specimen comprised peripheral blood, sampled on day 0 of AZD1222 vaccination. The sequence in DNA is TGTGCCAGCTCACCGACGGGAGTGGTTTACGAGCAGTACTTC. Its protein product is CASSPTGVVYEQYF. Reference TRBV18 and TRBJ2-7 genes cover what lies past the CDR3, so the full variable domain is NAGVMQNPRHLVRRRGQEARLRCSPMKGHSHVYWYRQLPEEGLKFMVYLQKENIIDESGMPKERFSAEFPKEGPSILRIQQVVRGDSAAYFCASSPTGVVYEQYFGPGTRLTVT.